These 5 T cell receptor beta chains share one sample of origin, sequenced in a study of blood T cell repertoires in COVID-19. TCRdb's table, derived via immunoSEQ multiplex PCR, lists solely in-frame clones and lacks some. The sample holds 60,000 to 75,000 clones, approximately 90% seen once. Sequencing used peripheral blood. The receptors were gathered from a human donor in a cohort sampled during active COVID-19.

The chain combines TRBV7-8 with TRBJ1-1, with D maybe TRBD1 (6 bases). Germline loops: CDR1 SGHVS, CDR2 FQNEAQ. Trimming shortened V by 6 bases and J by 4 bases, and 15 bases separated the two germline ends. The CDR3 contains 14 residues. The CDR3 DNA reads TGTGCCAGCAGTCCCGGGACATCTGGCACTGAAGCTTTCTTT. This encodes CASSPGTSGTEAFF.

This clone turned up a few times. This rearrangement joins TRBV2 to TRBJ1-5; a weak D match, TRBD1 (6 bases). CDR1 SNHLY and CDR2 FYNNEI come from the germline V gene. The V end was cut by 2 bases, the J end by 0 bases, with 11 bases between. The CDR3 contains 16 residues. The CDR3 nucleotides are TGTGCCAGCAGTGAAATTAGGGGGAATAGCAATCAGCCCCAGCATTTT. Protein product: CASSEIRGNSNQPQHF. Full variable domain (remainder filled in from reference TRBV2 and TRBJ1-5): EPEVTQTPSHQVTQMGQEVILRCVPISNHLYFYWYRQILGQKVEFLVSFYNNEISEKSEIFDDQFSVERPDGSNFTLKIRSTKLEDSAMYFCASSEIRGNSNQPQHFGDGTRLSIL.

The chain links TRBV5-1 to TRBJ1-4; a possible D gene is TRBD1 (6 bases). CDR1 and CDR2 (germline): SGHRS, YFSETQ. CDR3 length: 14 residues. V lost 4 bases and J 0 bases, leaving 7 bases between the germline ends. The CDR3 loop reads CASSRTATNEKLFF. The DNA of the CDR3 is TGCGCCAGCAGCCGGACAGCAACTAATGAAAAACTGTTTTTT.

The CDR3 loop reads CASSQGGGANYGYTF. The CDR3 DNA follows: TGCGCCAGCAGCCAAGGTGGCGGGGCCAACTATGGCTACACCTTC. This chain joins TRBV4-1 and TRBJ1-2; tentative D call: TRBD1 (5 bases). This CDR3 contains 15 residues. Germline-derived CDR1 and CDR2 are MGHRA and YSYEKL. Trimming removed 1 base at V and 2 bases at J, with 11 bases between.

The genes are TRBV24-1 and TRBJ2-4; the D gene is possibly TRBD2 (6 bases). Trimming pared 3 bases from V and 0 bases from J, leaving 11 bases between. There are 16 residues in the CDR3. Per germline, CDR1 KGHDR and CDR2 SFDVKD. The CDR3 loop is CATSDGGSPAKNIQYF. The CDR3 DNA reads TGTGCCACCAGTGATGGGGGGTCCCCAGCCAAAAACATTCAGTACTTC.